This T cell receptor beta chain came from a study of blood T cell repertoires in COVID-19. Looking at the study overall: T cells, B-cell-depleted T cells, or PBMCs provided the cDNA or gDNA that served as material.

Germline loops: CDR1 MNHEY, CDR2 SVGEGT. The ends lost 0 bases at V and 1 base at J; junction bases unmatched: 4. The CDR3 spans 17 residues. Each recovered donor of Cohort 3 presented with two negative PCRs, clearance, or symptom resolution. Here immunoSEQ multiplex PCR was the method, and the copy in TCRdb shows in-frame clones only, minus some. The data contain 350,000 to 400,000 clones, about 90% of them seen just once; the ten biggest clones take up about 2.7%. The sample was PBMCs or T cells enriched from blood (not recorded which). The chain employs TRBV6-2 or TRBV6-3 and TRBJ2-5; TRBD2 agrees at 11 bases. This TCR derives from a woman under 40 who had recovered from COVID-19. The CDR3 here is CASSYSNLAGGQETQYF. As DNA, the CDR3 is TGTGCCAGCAGTTACTCGAATCTAGCGGGAGGCCAAGAGACCCAGTACTTC.